The entry below gives a single T cell receptor beta chain sequence along with its context. No antigen is known for it. PCR primers comprised 60 Vbeta and 13 Jbeta primers. Assay: immunoSEQ multiplex PCR; the TCRdb copy retains only in-frame clones and omits some. The table shows approximately 120,000 clones, with 75% to 85% occurring only once. The CDR3 runs to 15 residues. After removal of 3 bases from V and 1 base from J, the junction contained 5 bases not matched to a gene. Germline V gene data show CDR1 as SGHRS and CDR2 as YFSETQ. These data belong to a study of cytomegalovirus exposure and HLA in healthy donors. Study-wide results and limits: When analyzed later, a missense DCLRE1C variant was found to be linked to TCR beta V- and J-gene trimming. What TCR beta sequences reportedly achieved was accurate prediction of HLA-A and HLA-B alleles in most subjects. By a later analysis, the bulk of CMV-associated TCR beta chains appeared HLA-restricted. Within an earlier analysis, most TCR beta V segments proved productive either about 90% or about 30% of the time.

This sequence originates from a man aged 25 to 40 in good health and CMV-seropositive. The chain combines TRBV5-1 with TRBJ2-5; 8 nucleotides line up with TRBD1. The sequencing input was PBMCs. Written as DNA, the CDR3 is TGCGCCAGCAGCTCGACAGGGGCCCCCCAAGAGACCCAGTACTTC. It translates to CASSSTGAPQETQYF. Full variable domain (missing parts from reference TRBV5-1 and TRBJ2-5): KAGVTQTPRYLIKTRGQQVTLSCSPISGHRSVSWYQQTPGQGLQFLFEYFSETQRNKGNFPGRFSGRQFSNSRSEMNVSTLELGDSALYLCASSSTGAPQETQYFGPGTRLLVL.